The rows below give T cell receptor beta chains drawn from one sample of a study of cytomegalovirus exposure and HLA in healthy donors. Assay: immunoSEQ multiplex PCR; the TCRdb copy retains only in-frame clones and omits some. The repertoire holds some 330,000 clones, with about nine tenths as singletons. The sample taken for sequencing was PBMCs. Receptors were obtained from a woman aged 18-29 years in good health and CMV-seronegative. CDR3s include the opening cysteine and the closing phenylalanine or tryptophan. The order of the fields is J gene, D gene, clone size, V gene, CDR3 DNA, CDR3 protein. The D gene is left open where the match is weak. Rows may omit the clone size; those that give it use once, few, many or a size class.

j_call: TRBJ1-3
d_call: NA
clone_size: NA
v_call: TRBV19
cdr3_nt: TGTGCCAGTAGTATAGGGACAGCTGGAAACACCATATATTTT
cdr3_aa: CASSIGTAGNTIYF

j_call: TRBJ2-7
d_call: NA
clone_size: few
v_call: TRBV11-2
cdr3_nt: TGTGCCAGCAGCTTAGATCGAGTCGAGCAGTACTTC
cdr3_aa: CASSLDRVEQYF

j_call: TRBJ2-7
d_call: TRBD2
clone_size: few
v_call: TRBV6-5
cdr3_nt: TGTGCCAGCAGTTACGCTGCTAGCGGGGCTACCTACGAGCAGTACTTC
cdr3_aa: CASSYAASGATYEQYF

j_call: TRBJ2-5
d_call: TRBD1
clone_size: NA
v_call: TRBV29-1
cdr3_nt: TGCAGCGCAGCCGCCGGGACAGAACAAGAGACCCAGTACTTC
cdr3_aa: CSAAAGTEQETQYF

j_call: TRBJ2-3
d_call: NA
clone_size: NA
v_call: TRBV19
cdr3_nt: TGTGCCAGTAGCCCCGGACAGTTCACAGATACGCAGTATTTT
cdr3_aa: CASSPGQFTDTQYF

j_call: TRBJ2-7
d_call: NA
clone_size: NA
v_call: TRBV28
cdr3_nt: TGTGCCAGCAGTTTCCCACCCTTGGGGCGCGAGCAGTACTTC
cdr3_aa: CASSFPPLGREQYF

j_call: TRBJ1-3
d_call: NA
clone_size: NA
v_call: TRBV11-2
cdr3_nt: TGTGCCAGCAGCTTGGGGGGGAGCTCTGGAAACACCATATATTTT
cdr3_aa: CASSLGGSSGNTIYF

j_call: TRBJ1-5
d_call: NA
clone_size: NA
v_call: TRBV4-1
cdr3_nt: TGCGCCAGCAGCCAAGATCCACAGGGCGTATGGCCCCAGCATTTT
cdr3_aa: CASSQDPQGVWPQHF

j_call: TRBJ2-1
d_call: NA
clone_size: NA
v_call: TRBV6-4
cdr3_nt: TGTGCCAGTGGCCTTAGCGGCAGCTCCTACAATGAGCAGTTCTTC
cdr3_aa: CASGLSGSSYNEQFF

j_call: TRBJ2-3
d_call: NA
clone_size: once
v_call: TRBV7-9
cdr3_nt: TGTGCCAGCAGCCAGGTAGCGGATACGCAGTATTTT
cdr3_aa: CASSQVADTQYF

j_call: TRBJ1-3
d_call: TRBD1
clone_size: NA
v_call: TRBV30
cdr3_nt: TGTGCCTGGAGTTGGACAGGCGGGGCAGGAAACACCATATATTTT
cdr3_aa: CAWSWTGGAGNTIYF

j_call: TRBJ2-3
d_call: NA
clone_size: NA
v_call: TRBV29-1
cdr3_nt: TGCAGCGTGGATAGACAGGCGCACCTCACAGATACGCAGTATTTT
cdr3_aa: CSVDRQAHLTDTQYF

j_call: TRBJ1-5
d_call: NA
clone_size: NA
v_call: TRBV4-1
cdr3_nt: TGCGCCAGCAGCCAAGCAGGTCAGCCCCAGCATTTT
cdr3_aa: CASSQAGQPQHF

j_call: TRBJ2-1
d_call: TRBD2
clone_size: NA
v_call: TRBV28
cdr3_nt: TGTGCCAGCAGTTTGGGCCTAGCGGGAGTAGAGGAGCAGTTCTTC
cdr3_aa: CASSLGLAGVEEQFF

j_call: TRBJ1-2
d_call: TRBD1
clone_size: few
v_call: TRBV11-2
cdr3_nt: TGTGCCAGCAGCTCCGACAGGGTAGATGGCTACACCTTC
cdr3_aa: CASSSDRVDGYTF

j_call: TRBJ2-7
d_call: NA
clone_size: NA
v_call: TRBV7-6
cdr3_nt: TGTGCCACGCGGGCGTCGGGCGAGCAGTACTTC
cdr3_aa: CATRASGEQYF

j_call: TRBJ1-3
d_call: NA
clone_size: NA
v_call: TRBV30
cdr3_nt: TGTGCCTGGAGTGTAAGTAGGACAGCCGGCTCTGGAAACACCATATATTTT
cdr3_aa: CAWSVSRTAGSGNTIYF

j_call: TRBJ2-3
d_call: TRBD2
clone_size: NA
v_call: TRBV5-1
cdr3_nt: TGCGCCAGCAGTCCGACTAGCAGTAACACAGATACGCAGTATTTT
cdr3_aa: CASSPTSSNTDTQYF

j_call: TRBJ1-3
d_call: NA
clone_size: once
v_call: TRBV4-2
cdr3_nt: TGTGCCAGCAGCCCATGGGGTATGGGAGTCGGCGGAAACACCATATATTTT
cdr3_aa: CASSPWGMGVGGNTIYF

j_call: TRBJ1-2
d_call: TRBD1
clone_size: NA
v_call: TRBV28
cdr3_nt: TGTGCCAGTGACAGGGGGGGCTATGGCTACACCTTC
cdr3_aa: CASDRGGYGYTF

j_call: TRBJ2-5
d_call: TRBD2
clone_size: NA
v_call: TRBV5-8
cdr3_nt: TGTGCCAGCAGCTCCTCACTAGCGTCTCAAGAGACCCAGTACTTC
cdr3_aa: CASSSSLASQETQYF

j_call: TRBJ2-7
d_call: NA
clone_size: NA
v_call: TRBV7-2
cdr3_nt: TGTGCCAGCAGCTTAGTTGGAGGGCAGGGCGGCTACGAGCAGTACTTC
cdr3_aa: CASSLVGGQGGYEQYF

j_call: TRBJ2-7
d_call: NA
clone_size: NA
v_call: TRBV7-2
cdr3_nt: TGTGCCAGCAGCTTTGGTGGGCGGGATTCCTACGAGCAGTACTTC
cdr3_aa: CASSFGGRDSYEQYF

j_call: TRBJ2-1
d_call: NA
clone_size: NA
v_call: TRBV5-4
cdr3_nt: TGTGCCAGCAGCTTGGTAGGCGGGACCAACTACAATGAGCAGTTCTTC
cdr3_aa: CASSLVGGTNYNEQFF

j_call: TRBJ2-3
d_call: TRBD1
clone_size: NA
v_call: TRBV11-1
cdr3_nt: TGTGCCAGCAGGTCGGACAGGGCCACAGATACGCAGTATTTT
cdr3_aa: CASRSDRATDTQYF

j_call: TRBJ2-7
d_call: NA
clone_size: NA
v_call: TRBV19
cdr3_nt: TGTGCCAGTAGTATAGACCCGACTAGCGAGCAGTACTTC
cdr3_aa: CASSIDPTSEQYF

j_call: TRBJ2-1
d_call: NA
clone_size: NA
v_call: TRBV28
cdr3_nt: TGTGCCAGCAGTCTCACGTGGGGGGTCCCAGCGGTCCCCCTACGGGCGTTCTTC
cdr3_aa: CASSLTWGVPAVPLRAFF

j_call: TRBJ2-7
d_call: TRBD2
clone_size: NA
v_call: TRBV4-1
cdr3_nt: TGCGCCAGCAGCCAAGTTGGACTAGCGGTTTCCTCCTACGAGCAGTACTTC
cdr3_aa: CASSQVGLAVSSYEQYF

j_call: TRBJ2-7
d_call: TRBD2
clone_size: NA
v_call: TRBV27
cdr3_nt: TGTGCCAGCAGTTTGATTAGCGGGAGGCCTGCCGAGCAGTACTTC
cdr3_aa: CASSLISGRPAEQYF

j_call: TRBJ1-5
d_call: NA
clone_size: NA
v_call: TRBV27
cdr3_nt: TGTGCCAGCAGTTTGACAGGCCCAAATCAGCCCCAGCATTTT
cdr3_aa: CASSLTGPNQPQHF

j_call: TRBJ2-2
d_call: TRBD2
clone_size: NA
v_call: TRBV2
cdr3_nt: TGTGCCAGCAGTTGGAGCGGGAGAGGTCACACCGGGGAGCTGTTTTTT
cdr3_aa: CASSWSGRGHTGELFF

j_call: TRBJ2-7
d_call: NA
clone_size: NA
v_call: TRBV5-1
cdr3_nt: TGCGCCAGCCGACCGGACAACTACGAGCAGTACTTC
cdr3_aa: CASRPDNYEQYF

j_call: TRBJ1-1
d_call: NA
clone_size: few
v_call: TRBV6-6
cdr3_nt: TGTGCCACCATGGGTAGGGGCGAGGACACTGAAGCTTTCTTT
cdr3_aa: CATMGRGEDTEAFF

j_call: TRBJ2-3
d_call: NA
clone_size: NA
v_call: TRBV19
cdr3_nt: TGTGCCAGTAGTGGGGGGGCAATCACAGATACGCAGTATTTT
cdr3_aa: CASSGGAITDTQYF

j_call: TRBJ2-4
d_call: TRBD2
clone_size: NA
v_call: TRBV11-2
cdr3_nt: TGTGCCAGCAGCTCCGCGACTAGCCGAAACATTCAGTACTTC
cdr3_aa: CASSSATSRNIQYF

j_call: TRBJ1-1
d_call: TRBD1
clone_size: NA
v_call: TRBV5-1
cdr3_nt: TGCGCCAGCAGCGGTCGGACAGGGGGCACTGAAGCTTTCTTT
cdr3_aa: CASSGRTGGTEAFF

j_call: TRBJ2-7
d_call: NA
clone_size: NA
v_call: TRBV10-3
cdr3_nt: TGTGCCATCAGTGAGCAGGGCTCCTACTACGAGCAGTACTTC
cdr3_aa: CAISEQGSYYEQYF

j_call: TRBJ2-6
d_call: NA
clone_size: NA
v_call: TRBV27
cdr3_nt: TGTGCCAGCAGTTTATTCGGGGGGCGCTTTTCTGGGGCCAACGTCCTGACTTTC
cdr3_aa: CASSLFGGRFSGANVLTF

j_call: TRBJ2-7
d_call: TRBD2
clone_size: NA
v_call: TRBV5-4
cdr3_nt: TGTGCCAGCAAATTCGGACTAGTCTCTAGGTACTTC
cdr3_aa: CASKFGLVSRYF